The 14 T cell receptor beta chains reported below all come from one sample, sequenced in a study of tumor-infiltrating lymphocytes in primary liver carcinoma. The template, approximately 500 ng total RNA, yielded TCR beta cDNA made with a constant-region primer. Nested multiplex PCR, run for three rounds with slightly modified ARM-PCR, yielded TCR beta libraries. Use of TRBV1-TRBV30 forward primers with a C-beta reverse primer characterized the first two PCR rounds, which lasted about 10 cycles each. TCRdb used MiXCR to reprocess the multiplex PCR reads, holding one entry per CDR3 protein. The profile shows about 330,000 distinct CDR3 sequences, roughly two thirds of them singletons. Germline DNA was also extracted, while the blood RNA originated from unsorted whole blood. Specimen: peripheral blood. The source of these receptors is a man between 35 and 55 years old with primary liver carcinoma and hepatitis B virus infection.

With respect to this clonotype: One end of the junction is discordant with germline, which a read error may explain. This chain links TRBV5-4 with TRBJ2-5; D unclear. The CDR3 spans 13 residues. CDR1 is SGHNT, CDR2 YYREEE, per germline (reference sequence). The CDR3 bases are TGTGACAGCAGCTTGTCAATACAAGAGACCCAGTACTTC. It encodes CDSSLSIQETQYF.

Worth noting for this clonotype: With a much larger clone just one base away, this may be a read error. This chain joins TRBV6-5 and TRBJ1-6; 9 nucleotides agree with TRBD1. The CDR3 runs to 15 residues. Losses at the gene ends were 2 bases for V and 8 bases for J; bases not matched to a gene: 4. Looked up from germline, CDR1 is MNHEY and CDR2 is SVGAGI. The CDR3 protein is CASSYVRQGDSPLHF. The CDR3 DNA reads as TGTGCCAGCAGTTACGTGAGACAGGGGGATTCACCCCTCCACTTT.

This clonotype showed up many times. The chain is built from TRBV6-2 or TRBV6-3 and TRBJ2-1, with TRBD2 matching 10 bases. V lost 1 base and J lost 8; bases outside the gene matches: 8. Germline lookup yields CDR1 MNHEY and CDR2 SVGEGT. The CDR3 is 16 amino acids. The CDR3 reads CASSYLPSGSVDEQFF. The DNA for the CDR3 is TGTGCCAGCAGTTACTTGCCTAGCGGGAGTGTCGATGAGCAGTTCTTC.

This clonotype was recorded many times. The CDR3 reads CASSSLRTLAGGPQETQYF. In DNA, the CDR3 is TGTGCCAGCAGTTCGCTACGAACCCTAGCGGGAGGACCCCAGGAGACCCAGTACTTC. The chain links TRBV6-5 to TRBJ2-5, with 11 nucleotides matching TRBD2. The germline V gene has CDR1 MNHEY and CDR2 SVGAGI. The trim removed 4 bases at V and 5 bases at J, leaving 18 bases unmatched. The length of the CDR3 is 19 residues.

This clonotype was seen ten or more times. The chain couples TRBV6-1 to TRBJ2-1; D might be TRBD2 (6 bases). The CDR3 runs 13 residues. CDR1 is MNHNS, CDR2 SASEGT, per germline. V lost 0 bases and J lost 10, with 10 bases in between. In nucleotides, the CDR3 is TGTGCCAGCAGTGAAGCCAACCGGGGGGAGCAGTTCTTC. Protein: CASSEANRGEQFF.

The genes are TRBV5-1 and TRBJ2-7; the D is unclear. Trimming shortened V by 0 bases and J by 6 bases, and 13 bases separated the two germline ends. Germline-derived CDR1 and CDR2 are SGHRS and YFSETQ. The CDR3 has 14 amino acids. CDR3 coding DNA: TGCGCCAGCAGCTTGGCCCCGACTCAAGCCGAGCAGTACTTC. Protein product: CASSLAPTQAEQYF.

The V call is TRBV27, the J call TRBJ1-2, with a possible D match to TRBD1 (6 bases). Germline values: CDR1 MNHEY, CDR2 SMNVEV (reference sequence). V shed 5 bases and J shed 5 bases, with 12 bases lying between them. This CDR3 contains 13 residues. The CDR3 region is CASSNTGRYGYTF. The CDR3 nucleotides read TGTGCCAGCAGTAACACAGGGAGGTATGGCTACACCTTC.

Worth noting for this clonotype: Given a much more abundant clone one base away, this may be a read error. As DNA, the CDR3 is TGTGCCAGCAGCCAAGATTATGGGTGGGGTGGCTATAATTCACCCCTCCACTTT. This gives the protein CASSQDYGWGGYNSPLHF. This chain connects TRBV4-2 to TRBJ1-6; the D is unclear. This CDR3 contains 18 residues. Germline V gene lookup returns CDR1 LGHNA and CDR2 YNFKEQ. The V end lost 0 bases, the J end lost 3 bases, and 15 bases lay between the germline ends.

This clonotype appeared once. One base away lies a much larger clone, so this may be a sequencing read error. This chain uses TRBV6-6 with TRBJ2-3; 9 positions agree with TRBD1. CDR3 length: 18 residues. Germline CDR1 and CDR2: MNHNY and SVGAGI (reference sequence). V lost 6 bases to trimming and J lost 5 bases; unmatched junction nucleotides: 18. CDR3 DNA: TGTGCCAGCAGCCCATTCCCTGGACAGGGGAACATCCAAGATACGCAGTATTTT. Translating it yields CASSPFPGQGNIQDTQYF.

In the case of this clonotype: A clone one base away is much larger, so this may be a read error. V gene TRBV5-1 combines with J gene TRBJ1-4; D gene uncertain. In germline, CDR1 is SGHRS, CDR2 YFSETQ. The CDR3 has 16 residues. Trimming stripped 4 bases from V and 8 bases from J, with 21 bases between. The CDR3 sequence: CASSPVIGPSGEKLFF. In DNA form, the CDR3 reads TGCGCCAGCAGCCCCGTGATCGGCCCGAGCGGAGAAAAACTGTTTTTT. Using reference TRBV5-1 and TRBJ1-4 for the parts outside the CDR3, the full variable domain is KAGVTQTPRYLIKTRGQQVTLSCSPISGHRSVSWYQQTPGQGLQFLFEYFSETQRNKGNFPGRFSGRQFSNSRSEMNVSTLELGDSALYLCASSPVIGPSGEKLFFGSGTQLSVL.

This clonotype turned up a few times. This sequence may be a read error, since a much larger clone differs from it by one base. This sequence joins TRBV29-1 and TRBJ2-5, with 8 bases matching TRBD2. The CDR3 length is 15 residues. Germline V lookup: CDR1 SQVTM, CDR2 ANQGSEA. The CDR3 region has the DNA TGCAGCCTTGAAGATCTAAGCGGGAGTTTAGAGACCCAGTACTTC. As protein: CSLEDLSGSLETQYF.

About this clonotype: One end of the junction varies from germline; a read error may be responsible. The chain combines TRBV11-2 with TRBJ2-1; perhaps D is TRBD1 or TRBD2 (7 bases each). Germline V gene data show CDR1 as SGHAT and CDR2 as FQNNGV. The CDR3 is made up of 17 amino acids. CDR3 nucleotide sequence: TGTGCCAGCAGCTCTCTCACCGGACTAGGGGGCTACAATGAGCAGCTCTTT. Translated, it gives CASSSLTGLGGYNEQLF.

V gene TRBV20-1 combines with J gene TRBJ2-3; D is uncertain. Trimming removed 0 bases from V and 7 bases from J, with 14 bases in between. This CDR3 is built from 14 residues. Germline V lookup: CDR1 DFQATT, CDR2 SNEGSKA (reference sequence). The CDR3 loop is CSAREWVATNTQYF. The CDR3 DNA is TGCAGTGCTAGAGAATGGGTAGCCACGAATACGCAGTATTTT.

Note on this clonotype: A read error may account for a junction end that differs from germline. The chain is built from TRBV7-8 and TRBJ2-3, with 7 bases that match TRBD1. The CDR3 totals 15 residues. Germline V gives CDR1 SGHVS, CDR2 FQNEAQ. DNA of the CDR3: TGTGCCAGCAGCTCCCCAACAGGGGACACAGATGCGCAGTATTTT. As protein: CASSSPTGDTDAQYF.